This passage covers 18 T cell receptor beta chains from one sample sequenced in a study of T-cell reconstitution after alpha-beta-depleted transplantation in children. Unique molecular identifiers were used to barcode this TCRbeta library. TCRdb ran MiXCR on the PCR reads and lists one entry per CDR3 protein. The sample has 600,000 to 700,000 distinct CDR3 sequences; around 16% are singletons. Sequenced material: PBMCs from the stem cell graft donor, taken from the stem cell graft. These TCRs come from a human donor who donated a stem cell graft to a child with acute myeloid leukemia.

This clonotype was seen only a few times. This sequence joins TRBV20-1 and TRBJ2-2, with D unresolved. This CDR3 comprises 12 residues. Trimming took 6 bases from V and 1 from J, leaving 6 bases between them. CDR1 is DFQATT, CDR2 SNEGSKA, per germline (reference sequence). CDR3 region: CSALGNTGELFF. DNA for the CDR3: TGCAGTGCCCTCGGGAACACCGGGGAGCTGTTTTTT.

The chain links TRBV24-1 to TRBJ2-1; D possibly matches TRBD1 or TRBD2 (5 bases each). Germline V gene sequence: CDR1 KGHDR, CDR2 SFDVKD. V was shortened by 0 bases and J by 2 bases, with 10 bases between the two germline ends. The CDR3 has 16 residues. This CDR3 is CATSDLGDGTYNEQFF. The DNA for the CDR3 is TGTGCCACCAGTGATTTGGGGGACGGGACCTACAATGAGCAGTTCTTC.

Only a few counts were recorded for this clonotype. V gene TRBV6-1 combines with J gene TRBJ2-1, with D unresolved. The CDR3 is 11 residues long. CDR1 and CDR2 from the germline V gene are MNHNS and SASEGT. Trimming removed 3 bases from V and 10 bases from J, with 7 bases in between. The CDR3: CASSEYTEQFF. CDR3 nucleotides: TGTGCCAGCAGTGAGTACACCGAGCAGTTCTTC.

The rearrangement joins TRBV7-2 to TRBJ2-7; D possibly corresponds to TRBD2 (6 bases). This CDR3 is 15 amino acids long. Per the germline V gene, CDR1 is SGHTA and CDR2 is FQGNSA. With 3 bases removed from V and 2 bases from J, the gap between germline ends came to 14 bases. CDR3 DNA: TGTGCCAGCAGCTTCTTTTGGGGGGAGGCCTACGAGCAGTACTTC. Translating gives CASSFFWGEAYEQYF.

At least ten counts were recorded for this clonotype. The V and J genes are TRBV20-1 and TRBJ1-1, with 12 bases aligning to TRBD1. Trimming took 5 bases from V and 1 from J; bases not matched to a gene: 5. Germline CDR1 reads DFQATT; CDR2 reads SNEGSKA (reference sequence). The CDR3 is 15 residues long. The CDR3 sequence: CSAPGQGAGNTEAFF. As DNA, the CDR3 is TGCAGTGCTCCGGGACAGGGGGCCGGGAACACTGAAGCTTTCTTT.

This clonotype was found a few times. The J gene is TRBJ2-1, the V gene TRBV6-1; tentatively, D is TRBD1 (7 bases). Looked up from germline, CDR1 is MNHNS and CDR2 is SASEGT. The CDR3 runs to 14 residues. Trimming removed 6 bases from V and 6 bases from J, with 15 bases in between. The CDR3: CASSPGGGPNEQFF. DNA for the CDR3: TGTGCCAGCAGCCCCGGAGGGGGCCCCAATGAGCAGTTCTTC.

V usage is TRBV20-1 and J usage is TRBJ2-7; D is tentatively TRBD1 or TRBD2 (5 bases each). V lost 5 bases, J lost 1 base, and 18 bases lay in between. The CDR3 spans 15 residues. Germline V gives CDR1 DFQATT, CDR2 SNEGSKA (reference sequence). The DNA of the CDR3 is TGCAGTGCTGCCCGCCCGGGGCTTTATTCCTACGAGCAGTACGTC. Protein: CSAARPGLYSYEQYV.

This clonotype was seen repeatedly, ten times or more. The CDR3 sequence is CASSQGRDYEQYF. CDR3 in DNA: TGCGCCAGCAGCCAAGGACGAGACTACGAGCAGTACTTC. This sequence joins TRBV4-3 and TRBJ2-7; D unclear. The V gene's germline CDR1 is LGHNA and CDR2 YSLEER. With 1 base removed from V and 3 bases from J, the gap between germline ends came to 7 bases. There are 13 residues in the CDR3.

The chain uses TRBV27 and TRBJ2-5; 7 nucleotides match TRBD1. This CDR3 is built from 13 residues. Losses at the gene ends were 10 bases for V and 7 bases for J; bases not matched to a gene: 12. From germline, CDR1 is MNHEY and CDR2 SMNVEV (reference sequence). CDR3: CATQRTGSGTQYF. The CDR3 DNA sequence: TGTGCCACCCAACGGACAGGCTCAGGGACCCAGTACTTC.

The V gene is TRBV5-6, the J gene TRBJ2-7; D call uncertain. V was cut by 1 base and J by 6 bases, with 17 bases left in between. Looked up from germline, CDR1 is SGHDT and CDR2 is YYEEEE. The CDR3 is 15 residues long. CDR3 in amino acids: CASSLSGRVVGEQYF. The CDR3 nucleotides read TGTGCCAGCAGCTTGTCCGGCCGGGTTGTCGGCGAGCAGTACTTC.

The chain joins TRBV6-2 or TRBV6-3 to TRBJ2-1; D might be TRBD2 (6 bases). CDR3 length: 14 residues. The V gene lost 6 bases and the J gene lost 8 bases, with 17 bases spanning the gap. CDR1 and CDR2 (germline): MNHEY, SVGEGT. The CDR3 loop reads CASRPQTSFDEQFF. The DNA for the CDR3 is TGTGCCAGCAGGCCCCAGACTAGTTTCGATGAGCAGTTCTTC.

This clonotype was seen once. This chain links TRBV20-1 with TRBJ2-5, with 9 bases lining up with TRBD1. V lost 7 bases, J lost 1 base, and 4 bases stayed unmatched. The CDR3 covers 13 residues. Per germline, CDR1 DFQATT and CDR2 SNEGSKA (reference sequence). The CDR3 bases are TGCAGTGTCGTGGACAGGGGCCAAGAGACCCAGTACTTC. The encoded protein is CSVVDRGQETQYF.

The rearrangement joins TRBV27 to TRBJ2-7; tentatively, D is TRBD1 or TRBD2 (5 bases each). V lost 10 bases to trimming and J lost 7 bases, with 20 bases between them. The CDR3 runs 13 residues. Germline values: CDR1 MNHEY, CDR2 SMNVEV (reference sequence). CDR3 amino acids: CATPSRARGEQYV. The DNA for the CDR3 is TGTGCCACTCCTTCCAGGGCCCGAGGGGAGCAGTACGTC.

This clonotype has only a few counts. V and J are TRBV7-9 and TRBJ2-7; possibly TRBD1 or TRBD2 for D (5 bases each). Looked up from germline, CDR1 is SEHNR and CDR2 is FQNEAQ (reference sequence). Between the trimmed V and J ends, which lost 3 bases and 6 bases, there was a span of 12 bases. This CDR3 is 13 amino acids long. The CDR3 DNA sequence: TGTGCCAGCAGCTTTTCTCAGGGAGTCGAGCAGTACTTC. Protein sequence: CASSFSQGVEQYF.

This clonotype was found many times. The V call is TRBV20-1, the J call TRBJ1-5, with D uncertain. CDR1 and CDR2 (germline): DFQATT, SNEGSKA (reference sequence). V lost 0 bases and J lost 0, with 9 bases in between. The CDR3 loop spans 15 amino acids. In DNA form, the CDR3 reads TGCAGTGCTAGAGATGAAGAGGTTAGCAATCAGCCCCAGCATTTT. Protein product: CSARDEEVSNQPQHF.

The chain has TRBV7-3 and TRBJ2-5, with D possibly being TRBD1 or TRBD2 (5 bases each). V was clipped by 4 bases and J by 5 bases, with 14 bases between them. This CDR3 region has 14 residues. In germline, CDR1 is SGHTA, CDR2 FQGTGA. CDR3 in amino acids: CASSSTGPSETQYF. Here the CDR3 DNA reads TGTGCCAGCAGCTCGACGGGACCCTCGGAGACCCAGTACTTC.

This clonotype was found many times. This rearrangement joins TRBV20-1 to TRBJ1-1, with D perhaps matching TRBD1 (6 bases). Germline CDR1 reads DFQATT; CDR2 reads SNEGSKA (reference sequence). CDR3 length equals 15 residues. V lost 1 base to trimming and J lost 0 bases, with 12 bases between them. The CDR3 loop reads CSARVTGTMNTEAFF. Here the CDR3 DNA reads TGCAGTGCTAGAGTGACAGGAACCATGAACACTGAAGCTTTCTTT.

CDR3 in DNA: TGTGCCAGCAGCCCCCGGGACAGGGGGAGTAGGAACACCGGGGAGCTGTTTTTT. Residues: CASSPRDRGSRNTGELFF. The chain joins TRBV7-6 to TRBJ2-2, with 11 bases identical to TRBD1. This CDR3 spans 18 amino acids. Germline V gene sequence: CDR1 SGHVS, CDR2 FNYEAQ. Trimming removed 5 bases from V and 1 base from J; junction bases left unmatched: 9.